The source of this T cell receptor (beta chain) is a study of PD-L1 blockade in urothelial cancer. The overall study: Bladder-origin urothelial cancer in males covered about 90% of the roughly 30 patients. Tumors had a median of around 1,300 T cells.

Locally advanced or metastatic urothelial carcinoma was diagnosed in the patients. Spiked synthetic TCR analogs estimated absolute template abundance per PCR. TCRdb keeps only in-frame clones here, not all; method: immunoSEQ multiplex PCR. The table lists more than 400 clones, around 36% of them singletons. V shed 5 bases, J shed 1 base, and the junction held 3 bases outside the gene matches. The CDR3 is made up of 15 amino acids. Germline V CDR1 and CDR2: LNHDA, SQIVND (reference sequence). V is TRBV19 and J is TRBJ2-7; 12 bases fit TRBD2. The sample consisted of tumor tissue, taken before atezolizumab (anti-PD-L1) treatment. This clonotype was obtained from a man in his sixties with urothelial cancer. CDR3 amino acids: CASSFGLAGSYEQYF. CDR3 nucleotide sequence: TGTGCCAGTAGTTTTGGACTAGCGGGATCCTACGAGCAGTACTTC.